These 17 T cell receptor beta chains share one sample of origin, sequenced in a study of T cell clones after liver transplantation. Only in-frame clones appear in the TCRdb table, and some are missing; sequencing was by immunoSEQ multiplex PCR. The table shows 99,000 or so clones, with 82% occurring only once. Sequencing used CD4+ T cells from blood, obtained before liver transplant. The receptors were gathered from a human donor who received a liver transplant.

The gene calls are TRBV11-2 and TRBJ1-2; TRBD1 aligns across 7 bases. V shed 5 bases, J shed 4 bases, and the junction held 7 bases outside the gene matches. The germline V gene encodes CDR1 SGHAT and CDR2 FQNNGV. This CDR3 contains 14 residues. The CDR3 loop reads CASSPPGQIYGYTF. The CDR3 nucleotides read TGTGCCAGCAGCCCGCCGGGACAGATCTATGGCTACACCTTC.

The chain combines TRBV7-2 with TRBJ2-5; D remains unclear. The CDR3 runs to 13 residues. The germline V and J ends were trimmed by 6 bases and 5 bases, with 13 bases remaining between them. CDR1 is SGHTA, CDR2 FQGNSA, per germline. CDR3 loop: CASSSRHRETQYF. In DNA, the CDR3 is TGTGCCAGCAGTTCCCGGCATCGGGAGACCCAGTACTTC.

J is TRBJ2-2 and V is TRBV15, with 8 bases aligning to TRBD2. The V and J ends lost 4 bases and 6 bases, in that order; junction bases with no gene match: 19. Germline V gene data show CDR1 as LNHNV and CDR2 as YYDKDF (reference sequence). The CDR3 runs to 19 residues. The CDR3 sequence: CATSTFWVPGLVSAGELFF. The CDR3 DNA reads TGTGCCACCAGCACTTTTTGGGTTCCGGGACTAGTATCGGCCGGGGAGCTGTTTTTT. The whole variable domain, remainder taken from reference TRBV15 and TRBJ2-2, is DAMVIQNPRYQVTQFGKPVTLSCSQTLNHNVMYWYQQKSSQAPKLLFHYYDKDFNNEADTPDNFQSRRPNTSFCFLDIRSPGLGDTAMYLCATSTFWVPGLVSAGELFFGEGSRLTVL.

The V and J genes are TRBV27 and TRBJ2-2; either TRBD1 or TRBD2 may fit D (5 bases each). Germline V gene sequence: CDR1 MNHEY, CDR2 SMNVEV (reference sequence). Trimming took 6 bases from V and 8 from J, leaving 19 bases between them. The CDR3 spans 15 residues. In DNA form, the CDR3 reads TGTGCCAGCAGCCCGTCGGGGCCCAGCATGGGGGAGCTGTTTTTT. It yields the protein CASSPSGPSMGELFF.

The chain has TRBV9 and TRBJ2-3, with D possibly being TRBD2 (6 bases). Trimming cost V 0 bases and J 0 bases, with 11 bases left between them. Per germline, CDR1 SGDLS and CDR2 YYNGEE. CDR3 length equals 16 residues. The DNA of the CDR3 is TGTGCCAGCAGCGTAGGGGCGGGATCTAGCACAGATACGCAGTATTTT. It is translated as CASSVGAGSSTDTQYF.

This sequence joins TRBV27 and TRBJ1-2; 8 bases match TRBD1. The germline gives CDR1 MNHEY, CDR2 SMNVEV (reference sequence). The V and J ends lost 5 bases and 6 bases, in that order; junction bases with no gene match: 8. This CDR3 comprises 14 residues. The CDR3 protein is CASSRRTGSHGYTF. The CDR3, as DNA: TGTGCCAGCAGTCGAAGGACAGGGTCGCATGGCTACACCTTC.

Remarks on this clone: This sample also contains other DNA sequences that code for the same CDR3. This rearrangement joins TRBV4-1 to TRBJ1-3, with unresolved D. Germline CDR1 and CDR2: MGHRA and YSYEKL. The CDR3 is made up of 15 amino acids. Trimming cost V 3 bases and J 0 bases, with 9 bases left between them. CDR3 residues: CASSHPGPSGNTIYF. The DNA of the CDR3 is TGCGCCAGCAGCCATCCTGGCCCCTCTGGAAACACCATATATTTT.

CDR3 nucleotide sequence: TGTGCCAGCAGTTTAGGTGGAGGAGGGAGGTACTATGGCTACACCTTC. This gives the protein CASSLGGGGRYYGYTF. The chain recombines TRBV28 with TRBJ1-2, with D hard to call. The V gene's germline CDR1 is MDHEN and CDR2 SYDVKM. This CDR3 comprises 16 residues. Trimming removed 2 bases at V and 3 bases at J, with 16 bases between.

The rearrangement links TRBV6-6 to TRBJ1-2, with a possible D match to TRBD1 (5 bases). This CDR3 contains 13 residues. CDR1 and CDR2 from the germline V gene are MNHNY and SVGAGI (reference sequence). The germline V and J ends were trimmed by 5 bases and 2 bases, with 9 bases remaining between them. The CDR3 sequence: CASSKTANYGYTF. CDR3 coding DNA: TGTGCCAGCAGTAAGACAGCGAACTATGGCTACACCTTC.

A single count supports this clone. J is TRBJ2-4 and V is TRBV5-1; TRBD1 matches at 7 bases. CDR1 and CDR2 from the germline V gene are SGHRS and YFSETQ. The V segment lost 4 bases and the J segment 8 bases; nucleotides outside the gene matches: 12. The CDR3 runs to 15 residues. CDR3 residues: CASSPLEGALDIQYF. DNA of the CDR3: TGCGCCAGCAGCCCCCTTGAGGGGGCTTTGGACATTCAGTACTTC. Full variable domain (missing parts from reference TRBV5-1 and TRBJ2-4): KAGVTQTPRYLIKTRGQQVTLSCSPISGHRSVSWYQQTPGQGLQFLFEYFSETQRNKGNFPGRFSGRQFSNSRSEMNVSTLELGDSALYLCASSPLEGALDIQYFGAGTRLSVL.

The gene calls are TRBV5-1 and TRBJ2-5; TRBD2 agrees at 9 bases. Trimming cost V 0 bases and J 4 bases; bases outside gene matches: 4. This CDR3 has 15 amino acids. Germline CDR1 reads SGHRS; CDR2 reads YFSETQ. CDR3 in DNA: TGCGCCAGCAGCTTGGCGGCGGGGGGGATAGAGACCCAGTACTTC. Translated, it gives CASSLAAGGIETQYF.

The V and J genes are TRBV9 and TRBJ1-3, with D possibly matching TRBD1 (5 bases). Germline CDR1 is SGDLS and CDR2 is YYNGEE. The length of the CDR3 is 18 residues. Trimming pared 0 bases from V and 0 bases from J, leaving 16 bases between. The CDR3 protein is CASSVGRGAAASGNTIYF. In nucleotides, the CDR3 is TGTGCCAGCAGCGTAGGTCGAGGGGCCGCCGCCTCTGGAAACACCATATATTTT.

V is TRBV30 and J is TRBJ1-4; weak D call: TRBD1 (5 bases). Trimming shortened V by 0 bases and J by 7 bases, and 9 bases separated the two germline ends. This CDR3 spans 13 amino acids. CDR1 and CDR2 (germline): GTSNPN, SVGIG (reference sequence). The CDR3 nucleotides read TGTGCCTGGAGTGTCGGGGGGATTGAAAAACTGTTTTTT. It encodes CAWSVGGIEKLFF. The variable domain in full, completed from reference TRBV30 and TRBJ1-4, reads SQTIHQWPATLVQPVGSPLSLECTVEGTSNPNLYWYRQAAGRGLQLLFYSVGIGQISSEVPQNLSASRPQDRQFILSSKKLLLSDSGFYLCAWSVGGIEKLFFGSGTQLSVL.

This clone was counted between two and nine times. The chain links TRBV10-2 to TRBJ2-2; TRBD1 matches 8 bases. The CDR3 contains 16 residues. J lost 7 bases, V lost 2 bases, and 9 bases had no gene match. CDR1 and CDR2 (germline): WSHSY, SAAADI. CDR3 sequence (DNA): TGCGCCAGCAGTGAGCCCTGGACAGGGTTCGGCGGGGAGCTGTTTTTT. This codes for CASSEPWTGFGGELFF.

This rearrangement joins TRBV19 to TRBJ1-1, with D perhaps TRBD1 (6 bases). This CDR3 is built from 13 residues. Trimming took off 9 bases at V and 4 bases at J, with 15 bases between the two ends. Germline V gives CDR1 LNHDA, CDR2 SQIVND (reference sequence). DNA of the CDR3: TGTGCCAGCACCCGTAGGGGGGTCACTGAAGCTTTCTTT. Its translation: CASTRRGVTEAFF.

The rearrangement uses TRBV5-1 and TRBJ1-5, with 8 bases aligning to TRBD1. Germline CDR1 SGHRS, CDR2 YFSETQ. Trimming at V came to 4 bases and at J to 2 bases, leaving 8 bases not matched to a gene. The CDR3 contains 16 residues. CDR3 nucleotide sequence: TGCGCCAGCAGCCCGGGACAGGCGGAAGGCAATCAGCCCCAGCATTTT. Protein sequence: CASSPGQAEGNQPQHF.

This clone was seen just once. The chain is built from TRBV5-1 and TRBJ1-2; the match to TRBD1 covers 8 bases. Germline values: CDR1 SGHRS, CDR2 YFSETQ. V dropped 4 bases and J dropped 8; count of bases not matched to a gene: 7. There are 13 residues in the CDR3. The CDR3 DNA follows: TGCGCCAGCAGCCAGACAGGGGTCCGAGGCTACACCTTC. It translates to CASSQTGVRGYTF.